The 2 T cell receptor beta chains presented below share a single source sample, sequenced in a study of Ad26.COV2.S vaccination and SARS-CoV-2 variants. This table comes from immunoSEQ multiplex PCR, and its TCRdb copy is limited to in-frame clones, with some not included. The sample lists 430,000 or so clones, 75% to 95% seen once, with 9% to 15% in the top ten. The sample's treatment: around 19 received Ad26.COV2.S at low or high dose, single or two shots; roughly five received placebo; per-sample allocation not given. Samples were taken on day 63 after the first vaccine or placebo injection. The source was peripheral blood, collected in a trial of Ad26.COV2.S vaccine versus placebo. These receptors all stem from a person aged 18-65 years who received the Ad26.COV2.S COVID-19 vaccine or a placebo.

The gene calls are TRBV5-4 and TRBJ1-1; the D is unclear. Germline CDR1 is SGHNT and CDR2 is YYREEE (reference sequence). The CDR3 consists of 15 residues. Trimming removed 0 bases from V and 6 bases from J, with 15 bases in between. In nucleotides, the CDR3 is TGTGCCAGCAGCTTGGCCTTTGGGTTTATGGCTGAAGCTTTCTTT. The encoded protein is CASSLAFGFMAEAFF.

The chain is built from TRBV6-1 and TRBJ2-1, with no clear D. The germline CDR1 and CDR2 sequences are MNHNS and SASEGT. V gave up 1 base and J gave up 7 bases, with 11 bases separating them. CDR3 size: 14 residues. CDR3 in DNA: TGTGCCAGCAGTGAAGACTTATACCTTAATGAGCAGTTCTTC. It specifies CASSEDLYLNEQFF.